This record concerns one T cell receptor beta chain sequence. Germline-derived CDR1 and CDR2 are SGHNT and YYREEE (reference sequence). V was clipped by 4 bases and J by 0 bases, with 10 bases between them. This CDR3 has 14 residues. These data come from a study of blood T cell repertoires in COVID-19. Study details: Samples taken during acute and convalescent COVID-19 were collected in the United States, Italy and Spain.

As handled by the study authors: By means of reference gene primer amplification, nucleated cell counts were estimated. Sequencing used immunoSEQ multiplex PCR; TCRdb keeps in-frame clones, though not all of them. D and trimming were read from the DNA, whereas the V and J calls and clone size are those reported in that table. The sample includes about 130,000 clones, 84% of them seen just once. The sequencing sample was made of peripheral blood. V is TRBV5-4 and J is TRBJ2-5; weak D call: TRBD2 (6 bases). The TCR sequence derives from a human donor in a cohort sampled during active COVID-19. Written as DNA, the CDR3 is TGTGCCAGCAGCCCCGGGACTCACCAAGAGACCCAGTACTTC. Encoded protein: CASSPGTHQETQYF.